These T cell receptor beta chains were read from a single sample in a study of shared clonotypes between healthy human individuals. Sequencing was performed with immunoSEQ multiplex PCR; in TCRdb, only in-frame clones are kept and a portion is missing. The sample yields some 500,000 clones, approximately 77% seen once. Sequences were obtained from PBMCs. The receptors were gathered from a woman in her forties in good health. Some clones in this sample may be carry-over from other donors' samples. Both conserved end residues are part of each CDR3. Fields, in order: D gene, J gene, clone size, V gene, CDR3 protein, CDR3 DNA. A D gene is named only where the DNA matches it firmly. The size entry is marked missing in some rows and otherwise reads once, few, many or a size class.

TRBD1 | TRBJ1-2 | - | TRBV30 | CAWSGGAPGQLYGYTF | TGTGCCTGGAGTGGTGGGGCGCCGGGACAGCTCTATGGCTACACCTTC
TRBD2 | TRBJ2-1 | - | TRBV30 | CAWSYTSGNNEQFF | TGTGCCTGGAGTTATACTAGCGGGAACAATGAGCAGTTCTTC
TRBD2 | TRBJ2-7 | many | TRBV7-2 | CASSPDLAGVYEQYF | TGTGCCAGCAGCCCGGACCTTGCGGGAGTCTACGAGCAGTACTTC
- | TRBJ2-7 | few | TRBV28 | CASSLELLTYEQYF | TGTGCCAGCAGTTTGGAGCTCCTCACCTACGAGCAGTACTTC
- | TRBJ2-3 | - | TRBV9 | CASNPSARADTQYF | TGTGCCAGCAACCCGTCAGCGAGGGCAGATACGCAGTATTTT
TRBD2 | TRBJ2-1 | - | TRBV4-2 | CASSQDPLAVNNEQFF | TGTGCCAGCAGCCAAGATCCTCTAGCGGTGAACAATGAGCAGTTCTTC
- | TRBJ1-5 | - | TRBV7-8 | CASSLEFGQPQHF | TGTGCCAGCAGCTTAGAGTTTGGTCAGCCCCAGCATTTT
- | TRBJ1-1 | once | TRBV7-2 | CASSFFTGSTEAFF | TGTGCCAGCAGCTTCTTTACAGGTTCCACTGAAGCTTTCTTT
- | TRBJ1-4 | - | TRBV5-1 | CASSPRDRTVGKLFF | TGCGCCAGCAGCCCCCGAGACAGGACTGTAGGAAAACTGTTTTTT
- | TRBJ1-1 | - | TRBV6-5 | CASSYSGEAFF | TGTGCCAGCAGTTACTCGGGGGAAGCTTTCTTT
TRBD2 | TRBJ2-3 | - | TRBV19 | CASSMGLAGDTDTQYF | TGTGCCAGTAGTATGGGACTAGCGGGAGACACAGATACGCAGTATTTT
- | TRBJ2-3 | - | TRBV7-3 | CASSLSWQGTVTQYF | TGTGCCAGCAGCTTAAGTTGGCAGGGGACGGTTACGCAGTATTTT
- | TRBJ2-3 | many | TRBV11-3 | CASSLGGTTDTQYF | TGTGCCAGCAGCCTAGGGGGAACCACAGATACGCAGTATTTT
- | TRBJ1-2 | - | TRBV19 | CASSVEGNSGYTF | TGTGCCAGTAGTGTCGAGGGGAATTCGGGCTACACCTTC
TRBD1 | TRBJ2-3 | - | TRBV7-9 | CASSFDRVADTQYF | TGTGCCAGCAGCTTCGACAGGGTTGCAGATACGCAGTATTTT
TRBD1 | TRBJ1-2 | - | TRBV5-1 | CASSFTGGGGYGYTF | TGCGCCAGCAGCTTCACAGGGGGCGGCGGCTATGGCTACACCTTC
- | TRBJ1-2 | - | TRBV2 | CASSDSEAYGYTF | TGTGCCAGCAGTGACAGCGAGGCCTATGGCTACACCTTC
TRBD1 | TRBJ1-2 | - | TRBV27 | CASSPTGGSYGYTF | TGTGCCAGCAGTCCGACAGGGGGCAGCTATGGCTACACCTTC
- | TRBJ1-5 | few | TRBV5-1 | CASSPDGLYQPQHF | TGCGCCAGCAGCCCGGACGGCCTCTATCAGCCCCAGCATTTT
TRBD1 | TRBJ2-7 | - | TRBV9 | CASSAPGTAYEQYF | TGTGCCAGCAGCGCCCCCGGGACAGCCTACGAGCAGTACTTC
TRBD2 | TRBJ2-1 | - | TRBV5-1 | CASSSGTRAYNEQFF | TGCGCCAGCAGCTCCGGGACTAGGGCGTACAATGAGCAGTTCTTC
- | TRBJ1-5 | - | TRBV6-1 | CASRIGPNQPQHF | TGTGCCAGCAGAATAGGCCCCAATCAGCCCCAGCATTTT
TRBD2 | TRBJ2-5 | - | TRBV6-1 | CASSVSPQAGVRIETQYF | TGTGCCAGCAGTGTATCTCCCCAGGCGGGAGTACGTATAGAGACCCAGTACTTC
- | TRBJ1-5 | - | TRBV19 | CASSSRVNQPQHF | TGTGCCAGTAGTTCCAGGGTTAATCAGCCCCAGCATTTT
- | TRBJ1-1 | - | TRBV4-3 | CASSQDSSLFTEAFF | TGCGCCAGCAGCCAAGATAGCAGTTTATTCACTGAAGCTTTCTTT
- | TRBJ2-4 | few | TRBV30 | CAWSVRFQGEAKNIQYF | TGTGCCTGGAGTGTACGGTTCCAGGGTGAAGCCAAAAACATTCAGTACTTC
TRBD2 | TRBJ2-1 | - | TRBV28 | CASSFPKGREGLYEQFF | TGTGCCAGCAGTTTCCCGAAGGGGCGGGAGGGCCTCTATGAGCAGTTCTTC
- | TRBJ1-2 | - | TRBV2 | CASSEVTRSYTF | TGTGCCAGCAGTGAAGTAACCCGAAGCTACACCTTC
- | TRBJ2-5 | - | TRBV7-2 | CASSFYGETQYF | TGTGCCAGCAGCTTCTATGGAGAGACCCAGTACTTC
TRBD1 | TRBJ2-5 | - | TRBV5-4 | CASRIRDRETQYF | TGTGCCAGCAGGATCCGGGACAGAGAGACCCAGTACTTC
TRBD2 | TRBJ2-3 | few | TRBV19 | CASSKLAGSTDTQYF | TGTGCCAGTAGCAAACTAGCGGGAAGCACAGATACGCAGTATTTT
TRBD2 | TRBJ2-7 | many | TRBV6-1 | CASSDPTSGPYEQYF | TGTGCCAGCAGTGATCCGACTAGCGGACCCTACGAGCAGTACTTC
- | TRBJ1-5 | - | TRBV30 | CAWSYRENQPQHF | TGTGCCTGGAGTTACAGGGAAAATCAGCCCCAGCATTTT
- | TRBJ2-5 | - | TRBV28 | CASEPRMYQETQYF | TGTGCCAGTGAGCCCAGAATGTACCAAGAGACCCAGTACTTC
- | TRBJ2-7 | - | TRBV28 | CASSSNSKRTYEQYF | TGTGCCAGCAGTTCCAACTCGAAGAGGACCTACGAGCAGTACTTC
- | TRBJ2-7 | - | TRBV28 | CASSQVGSNYEQYF | TGTGCCAGCAGTCAGGTGGGCTCCAACTACGAGCAGTACTTC
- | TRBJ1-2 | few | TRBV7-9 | CASSLPFEESSSYTF | TGTGCCAGCAGCCTCCCGTTTGAGGAGTCGTCAAGCTACACCTTC
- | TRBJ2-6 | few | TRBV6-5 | CASRPLSGANVLTF | TGTGCCAGCAGGCCCCTCTCAGGGGCCAACGTCCTGACTTTC
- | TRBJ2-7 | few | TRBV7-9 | CASSPPGQLPMEQYF | TGTGCCAGCAGCCCCCCCGGACAGCTCCCTATGGAGCAGTACTTC
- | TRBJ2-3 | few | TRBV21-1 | CASSKEGTGPDTRYF | TGTGCCAGCAGCAAGGAGGGGACAGGCCCAGATACGCGGTATTTT
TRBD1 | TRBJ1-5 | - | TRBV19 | CASTSGTGEQPQHF | TGTGCCAGCACTTCCGGGACAGGGGAACAGCCCCAGCATTTT
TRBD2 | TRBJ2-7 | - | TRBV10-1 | CASSESCGLAGGNDEQYF | TGCGCCAGCAGTGAGTCGTGCGGGCTAGCGGGAGGGAACGACGAGCAGTACTTC
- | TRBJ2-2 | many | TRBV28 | CASRGPGEAGELFF | TGTGCCAGCAGGGGACCCGGCGAGGCCGGGGAGCTGTTTTTT
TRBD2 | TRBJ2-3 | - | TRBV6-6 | CASSPTSGSPDTQYF | TGTGCCAGCAGCCCGACTAGCGGGAGTCCAGATACGCAGTATTTT
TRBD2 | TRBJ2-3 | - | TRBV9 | CASILAGGRGADTQYF | TGTGCCAGCATCCTAGCGGGCGGGAGGGGAGCAGATACGCAGTATTTT
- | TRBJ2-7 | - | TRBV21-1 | CASSSKTVSSYEQYF | TGTGCCAGCAGCAGTAAGACAGTTTCCTCCTACGAGCAGTACTTC
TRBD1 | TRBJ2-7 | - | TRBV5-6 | CASRRIGQGSTYEQYF | TGTGCCAGCAGAAGAATAGGACAGGGGTCTACCTACGAGCAGTACTTC
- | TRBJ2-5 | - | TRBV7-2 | CASSLRGSTETQYF | TGTGCCAGCAGCTTAAGGGGTAGCACGGAGACCCAGTACTTC
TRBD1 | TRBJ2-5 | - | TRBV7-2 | CASSPRTGNRETQYF | TGTGCCAGCAGCCCTAGGACAGGCAACCGCGAGACCCAGTACTTC
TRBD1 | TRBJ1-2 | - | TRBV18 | CASSPNHWDSGTDGYTF | TGTGCCAGCTCACCAAATCATTGGGACAGCGGGACCGATGGCTACACCTTC
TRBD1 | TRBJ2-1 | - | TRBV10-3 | CAISESRDREHNEQFF | TGTGCCATCAGTGAGTCCCGCGACAGGGAACACAATGAGCAGTTCTTC
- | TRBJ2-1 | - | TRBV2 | CASSVLAPTYNEQFF | TGTGCCAGCAGTGTTTTAGCGCCTACCTACAATGAGCAGTTCTTC
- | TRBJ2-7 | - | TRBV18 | CASSPVRARGGRLSSYEQYF | TGTGCCAGCTCACCCGTACGCGCTAGGGGAGGCCGCCTCTCGTCCTACGAGCAGTACTTC
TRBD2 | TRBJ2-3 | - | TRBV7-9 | CASSLVYSGRAAVTDTQYF | TGTGCCAGCAGCTTAGTGTATAGCGGGAGGGCCGCGGTTACAGATACGCAGTATTTT
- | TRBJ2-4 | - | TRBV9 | CASSVAGGNIQYF | TGTGCCAGCAGCGTAGCCGGGGGAAACATTCAGTACTTC
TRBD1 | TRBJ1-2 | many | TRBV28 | CASSLLTGDSYGYTF | TGTGCCAGCAGCCTCCTTACAGGGGATTCCTATGGCTACACCTTC
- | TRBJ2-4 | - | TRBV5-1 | CASSPGEEVNIQYF | TGCGCCAGCAGCCCGGGAGAGGAGGTAAACATTCAGTACTTC
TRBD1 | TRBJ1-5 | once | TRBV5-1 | CASSDRDRRSNQPQHF | TGCGCCAGCAGCGACCGGGACAGGCGTAGCAATCAGCCCCAGCATTTT